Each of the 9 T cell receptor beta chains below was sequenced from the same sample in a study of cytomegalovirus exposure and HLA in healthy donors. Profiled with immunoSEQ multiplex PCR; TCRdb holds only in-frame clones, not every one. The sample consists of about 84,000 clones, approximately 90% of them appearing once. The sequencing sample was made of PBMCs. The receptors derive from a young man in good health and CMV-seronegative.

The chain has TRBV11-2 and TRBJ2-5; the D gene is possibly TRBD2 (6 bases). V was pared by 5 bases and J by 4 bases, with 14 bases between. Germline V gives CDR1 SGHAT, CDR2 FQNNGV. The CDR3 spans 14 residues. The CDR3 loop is CASSAGLRRETQYF. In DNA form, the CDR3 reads TGTGCCAGCAGCGCGGGACTCCGACGAGAGACCCAGTACTTC.

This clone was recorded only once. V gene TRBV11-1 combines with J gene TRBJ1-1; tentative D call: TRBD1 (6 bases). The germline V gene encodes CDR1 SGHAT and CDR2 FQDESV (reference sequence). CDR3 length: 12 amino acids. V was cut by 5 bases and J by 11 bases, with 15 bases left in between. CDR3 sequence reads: CASSPTGLSAFF. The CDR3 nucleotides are TGTGCCAGCAGCCCTACAGGGTTGAGCGCTTTCTTT.

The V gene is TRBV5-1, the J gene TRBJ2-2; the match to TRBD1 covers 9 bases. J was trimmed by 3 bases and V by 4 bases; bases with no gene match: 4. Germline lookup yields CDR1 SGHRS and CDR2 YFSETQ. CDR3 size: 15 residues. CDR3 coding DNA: TGCGCCAGCAGCATCCGACAGGGGGACACCGGGGAGCTGTTTTTT. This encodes CASSIRQGDTGELFF. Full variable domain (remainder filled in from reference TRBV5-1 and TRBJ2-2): KAGVTQTPRYLIKTRGQQVTLSCSPISGHRSVSWYQQTPGQGLQFLFEYFSETQRNKGNFPGRFSGRQFSNSRSEMNVSTLELGDSALYLCASSIRQGDTGELFFGEGSRLTVL.

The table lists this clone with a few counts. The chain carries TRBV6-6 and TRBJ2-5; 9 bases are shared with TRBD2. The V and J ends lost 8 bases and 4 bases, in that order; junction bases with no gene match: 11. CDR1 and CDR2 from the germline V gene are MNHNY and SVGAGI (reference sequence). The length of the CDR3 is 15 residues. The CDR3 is CASLMSSGNIETQYF. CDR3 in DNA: TGTGCCAGCCTGATGTCTAGCGGGAATATAGAGACCCAGTACTTC.

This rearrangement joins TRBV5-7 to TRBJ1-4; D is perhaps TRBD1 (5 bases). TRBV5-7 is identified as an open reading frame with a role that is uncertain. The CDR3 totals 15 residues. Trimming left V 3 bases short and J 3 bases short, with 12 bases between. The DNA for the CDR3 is TGTGCCAGCAGCTCGGGCGGGGCAGCTAATGAAAAACTGTTTTTT. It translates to CASSSGGAANEKLFF.

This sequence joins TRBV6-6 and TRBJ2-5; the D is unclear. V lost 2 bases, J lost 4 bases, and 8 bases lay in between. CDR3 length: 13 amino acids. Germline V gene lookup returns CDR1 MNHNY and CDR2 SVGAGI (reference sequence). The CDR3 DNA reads TGTGCCAGCAGTTACCGTTCTCGAGAGACCCAGTACTTC. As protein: CASSYRSRETQYF.

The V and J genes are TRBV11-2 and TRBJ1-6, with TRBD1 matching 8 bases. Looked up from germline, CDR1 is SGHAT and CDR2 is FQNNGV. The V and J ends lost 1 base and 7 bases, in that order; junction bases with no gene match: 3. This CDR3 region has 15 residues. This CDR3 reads CASSLGDRPNSPLHF. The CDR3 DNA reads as TGTGCCAGCAGCTTAGGGGACAGGCCGAATTCACCCCTCCACTTT.

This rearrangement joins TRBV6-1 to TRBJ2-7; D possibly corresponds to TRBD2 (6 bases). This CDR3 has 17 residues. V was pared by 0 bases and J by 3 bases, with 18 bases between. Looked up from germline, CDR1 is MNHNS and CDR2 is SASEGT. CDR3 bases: TGTGCCAGCAGTGAAGCAGGGACTCAAGTCGGTATCTACGAGCAGTACTTC. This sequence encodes CASSEAGTQVGIYEQYF.

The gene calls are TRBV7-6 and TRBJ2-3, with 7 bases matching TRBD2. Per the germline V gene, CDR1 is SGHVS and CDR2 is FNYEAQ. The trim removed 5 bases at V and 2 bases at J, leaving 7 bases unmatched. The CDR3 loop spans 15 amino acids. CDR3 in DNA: TGTGCCAGCAGCGGATCTAGCGGATACACAGATACGCAGTATTTT. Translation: CASSGSSGYTDTQYF.